This T cell receptor (beta chain) was recovered during a study of blood T cell repertoires in COVID-19 (dated by TCRdb to the early 2020s). In the study overall: The collaborator samples originated in the United States, Italy and Spain and spanned the acute and convalescent phases of COVID-19. A de-identified subject ID, COVID-19 status, age in years and sex were almost always included in the sample metadata. The dataset comprised deeply sampled blood TCRbeta repertoires from subjects exposed to, actively infected with, or recovered from COVID-19. The repertoires were released in a freely available public database meant as a resource for research on the immune response to SARS-CoV-2. The prospective study material was composed of cDNA or gDNA derived from T cells, B-cell-depleted T cells, or PBMCs. Where HLA class I and class II types were available, the types were taken from metadata supplied by the sample provider, not from assay-based typing. The samples were drawn from the first 160 participants of the ongoing ImmuneRACE study and from 950 to 1,500 subjects provided by 6 global collaborators. Results the study describes overall, beyond this receptor: The quantity of clinical and demographic metadata differed by source and by participant and was supplied without curation.

The immunoSEQ Assay, a bias-controlled multiplex PCR, was used to amplify TCRbeta CDR3 regions from genomic DNA. Under the source paper's analysis protocol: Within the assay, amplification of reference gene primers was used to estimate how many nucleated cells each sample contained. To quantify the absolute abundance of each unique TCRbeta CDR3 rearrangement, sequence reads were collapsed and filtered. For each sample, productive Simpson clonality was calculated as the square root of Simpson's diversity index across productive rearrangements. Imported from immuneACCESS, the table was reduced by TCRdb to in-frame sequences with V and J called. These copies leave out some clones; in studies compared against another copy, an unresolved V gene accounts for under half, and the cause of the remainder is not known. The V and J calls and clone size were taken over from that table, and D and trimming were inferred from the DNA. This sample gives 150,000 to 200,000 clones in total; roughly four fifths of them show up just once. Clones ranked in the top ten supply about 8.3% of the sample.

As regards this clone: The target of this receptor is not known. Qualities for individual bases were not recorded, and no much larger clone is one base off.

One collaborating source in Seattle enrolled patients during active infection and followed them longitudinally through the course of disease. The collaborating institutions used their own protocols to collect whole blood in K2EDTA tubes. Collaborator samples were shipped for TCRbeta analysis as frozen whole blood, isolated PBMCs, or DNA extracted from either sample type. The CDR3, cysteine through phenylalanine, is 19 amino acids long. Just the 57-base CDR3 DNA is kept, in frame starting at base 1. The junction shows trimming of 4 bases on V and 5 bases on J, and the gene matches do not reach 19 bases of it. CDR1 is given as SNHLY and CDR2 as FYNNEI, both from the germline V gene.

This clonotype was sampled from a woman in her seventies with COVID-19, enrolled during active disease. The chain joins TRBV2 to TRBJ2-7; 11 middle bases align to TRBD2. Sequenced sample: peripheral blood. This receptor carries the CDR3 CASSGDRKLAGALRNEQYF. The sequenced DNA: TGTGCCAGCAGTGGAGATAGAAAACTAGCGGGAGCGCTCCGGAACGAGCAGTACTTC. Beyond the CDR3, the reference TRBV2 and TRBJ2-7 genes provide the residues; the full variable domain reads: EPEVTQTPSHQVTQMGQEVILRCVPISNHLYFYWYRQILGQKVEFLVSFYNNEISEKSEIFDDQFSVERPDGSNFTLKIRSTKLEDSAMYFCASSGDRKLAGALRNEQYFGPGTRLTVT.